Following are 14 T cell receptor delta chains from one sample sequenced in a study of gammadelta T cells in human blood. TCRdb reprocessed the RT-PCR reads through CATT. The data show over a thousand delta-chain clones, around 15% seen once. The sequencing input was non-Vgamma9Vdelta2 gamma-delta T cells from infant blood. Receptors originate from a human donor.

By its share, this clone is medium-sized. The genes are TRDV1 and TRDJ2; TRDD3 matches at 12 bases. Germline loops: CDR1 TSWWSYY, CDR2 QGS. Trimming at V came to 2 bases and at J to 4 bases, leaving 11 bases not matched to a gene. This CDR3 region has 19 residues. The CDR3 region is CALGEIIPSGGYATAQLFF. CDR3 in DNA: TGTGCTCTTGGGGAAATAATCCCGTCTGGGGGATACGCGACAGCACAACTCTTCTTT.

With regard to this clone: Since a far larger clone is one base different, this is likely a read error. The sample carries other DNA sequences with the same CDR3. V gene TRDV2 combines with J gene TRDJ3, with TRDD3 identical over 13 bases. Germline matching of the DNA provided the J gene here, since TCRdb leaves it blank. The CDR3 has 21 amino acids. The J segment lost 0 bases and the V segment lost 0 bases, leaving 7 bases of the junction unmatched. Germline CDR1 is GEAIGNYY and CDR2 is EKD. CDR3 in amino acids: CACDTCTGGYAGSWDTRQMFF. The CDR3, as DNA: TGTGCCTGTGACACCTGTACTGGGGGATACGCGGGCTCCTGGGACACCCGACAGATGTTTTTC.

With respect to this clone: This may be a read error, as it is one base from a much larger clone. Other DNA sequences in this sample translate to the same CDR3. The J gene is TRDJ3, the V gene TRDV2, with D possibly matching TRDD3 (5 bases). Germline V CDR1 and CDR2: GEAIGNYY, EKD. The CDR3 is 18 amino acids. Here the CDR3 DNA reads TGTGCCTGTGACAAGAGGGAAGGATTCTCCTGGGACACACGACAGATGTTTTTC. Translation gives CACDKREGFSWDTRQMFF.

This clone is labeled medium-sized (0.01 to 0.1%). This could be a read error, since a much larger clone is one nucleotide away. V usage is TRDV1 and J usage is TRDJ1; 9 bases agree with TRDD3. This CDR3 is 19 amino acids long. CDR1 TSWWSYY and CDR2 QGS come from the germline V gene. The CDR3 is CALREPPLLGGYSSDKLIF. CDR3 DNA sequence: TGTGCTCTTAGGGAACCCCCCTTACTCGGGGGATACAGTTCTGATAAACTCATCTTT.

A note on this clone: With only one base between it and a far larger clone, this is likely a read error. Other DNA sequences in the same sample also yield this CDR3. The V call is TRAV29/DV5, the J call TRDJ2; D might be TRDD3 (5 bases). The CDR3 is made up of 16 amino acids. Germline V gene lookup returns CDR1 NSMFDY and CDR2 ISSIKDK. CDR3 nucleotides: TGTGCAGCAAGCGGGGGGGGTACCCCACCGACAGCGCAACTCTTCTTT. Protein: CAASGGGTPPTAQLFF.

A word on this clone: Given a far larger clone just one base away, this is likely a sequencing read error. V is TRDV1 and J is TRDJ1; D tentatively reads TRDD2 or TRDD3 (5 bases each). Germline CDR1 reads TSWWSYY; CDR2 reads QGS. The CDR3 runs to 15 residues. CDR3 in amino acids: CAHGVFSLYTDKLIF. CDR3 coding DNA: TGTGCTCATGGGGTCTTTTCCTTGTACACCGATAAACTCATCTTT.

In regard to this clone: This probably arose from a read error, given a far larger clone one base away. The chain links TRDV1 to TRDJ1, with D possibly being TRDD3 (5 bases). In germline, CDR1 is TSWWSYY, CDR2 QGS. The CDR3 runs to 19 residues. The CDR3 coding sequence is TGTGCTCTTGGGGAATGGTTTCCGGGGGCCCTGGTCTACACCGATGAACTCATCTTT. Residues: CALGEWFPGALVYTDELIF.

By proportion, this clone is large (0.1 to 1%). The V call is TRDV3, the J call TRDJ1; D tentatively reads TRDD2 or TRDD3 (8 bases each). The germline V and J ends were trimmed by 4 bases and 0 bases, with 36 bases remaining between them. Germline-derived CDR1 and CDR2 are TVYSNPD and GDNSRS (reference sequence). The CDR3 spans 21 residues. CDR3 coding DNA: TGTGCCTCCGTGGGGAGTCTTCCTACAGTTATTTGGGGGATGTACACCGATAAACTCATCTTT. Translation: CASVGSLPTVIWGMYTDKLIF.

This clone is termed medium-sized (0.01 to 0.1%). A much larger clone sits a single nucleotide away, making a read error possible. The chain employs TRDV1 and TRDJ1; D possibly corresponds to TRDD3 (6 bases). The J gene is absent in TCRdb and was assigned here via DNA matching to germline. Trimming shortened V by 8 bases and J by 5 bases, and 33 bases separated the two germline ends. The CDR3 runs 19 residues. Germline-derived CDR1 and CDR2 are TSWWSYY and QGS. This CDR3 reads CALRGPSIGPLGGKDKLIF. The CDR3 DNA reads TGTGCTCTTAGGGGGCCCTCGATAGGTCCCTTGGGGGGTAAAGATAAACTCATCTTT.

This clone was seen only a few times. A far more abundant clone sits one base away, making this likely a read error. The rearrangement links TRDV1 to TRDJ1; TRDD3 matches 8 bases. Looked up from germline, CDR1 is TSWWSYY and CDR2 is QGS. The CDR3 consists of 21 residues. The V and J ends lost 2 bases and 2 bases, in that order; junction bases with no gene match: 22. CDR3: CALGESEVPALLGDGTDKLIF. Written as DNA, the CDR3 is TGTGCTCTTGGGGAAAGCGAAGTCCCGGCGTTATTGGGGGATGGAACCGATAAACTCATCTTT.

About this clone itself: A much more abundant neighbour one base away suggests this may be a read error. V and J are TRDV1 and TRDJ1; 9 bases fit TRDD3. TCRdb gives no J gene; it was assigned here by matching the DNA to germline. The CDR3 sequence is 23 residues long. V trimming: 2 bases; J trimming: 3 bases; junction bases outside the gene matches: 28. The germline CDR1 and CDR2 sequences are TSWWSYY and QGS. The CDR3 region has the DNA TGTGCTCTTGGGGAATTCATTATTCCTACGTTAGGTACTGGGGGACTTTCCGCCGATAAACTCATCTTT. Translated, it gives CALGEFIIPTLGTGGLSADKLIF.

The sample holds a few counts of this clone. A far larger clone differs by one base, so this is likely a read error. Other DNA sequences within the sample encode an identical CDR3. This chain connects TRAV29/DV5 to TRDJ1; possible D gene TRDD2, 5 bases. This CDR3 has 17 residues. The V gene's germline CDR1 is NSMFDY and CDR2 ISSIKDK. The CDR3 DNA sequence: TGTGCAGCAAGCGCGATCGGCGTCCCTACATACACTGATAAACTCATCTTT. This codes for CAASAIGVPTYTDKLIF.

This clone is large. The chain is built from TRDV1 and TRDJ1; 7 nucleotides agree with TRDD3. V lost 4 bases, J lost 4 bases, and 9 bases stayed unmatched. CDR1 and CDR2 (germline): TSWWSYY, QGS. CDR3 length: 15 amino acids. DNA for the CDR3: TGTGCTCTTGGGGTTCTTACTGGGGTAATCGATAAACTCATCTTT. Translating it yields CALGVLTGVIDKLIF.

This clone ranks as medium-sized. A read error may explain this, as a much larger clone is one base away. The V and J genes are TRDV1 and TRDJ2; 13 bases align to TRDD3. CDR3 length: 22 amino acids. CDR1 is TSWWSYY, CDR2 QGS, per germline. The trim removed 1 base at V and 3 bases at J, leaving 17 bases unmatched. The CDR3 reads CALGERSGQYWGIRDVTAQLFF. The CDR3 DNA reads TGTGCTCTTGGGGAACGCAGTGGTCAGTACTGGGGGATACGCGATGTGACAGCACAACTCTTCTTT.